The present T cell receptor (beta chain) was sequenced within a study of CD8 T cells in Susac syndrome. Broader study findings: TCR sequencing and HLA analysis covered a relatively small number of individuals.

A note on this clonotype: Its specificity is unknown.

RNA amounts of roughly 0.5 to 1 ug underwent reverse transcription with random hexamers. The amplification used immunoSEQ multiplex PCR on TCR beta CDR3; it spanned 54 Vbeta and 13 Jbeta. TCRdb ran MiXCR on the immunoSEQ multiplex PCR reads and lists one entry per CDR3 protein. The data contain a few hundred thousand distinct CDR3 sequences, about 91% of them singletons. After removal of 5 bases from V and 5 bases from J, the junction contained 12 bases not matched to a gene. CDR1 is SGHTA, CDR2 FQGNSA, per germline. The CDR3 consists of 15 residues. The gene calls are TRBV7-2 and TRBJ2-7; 7 bases agree with TRBD1. This receptor was obtained from a human donor with multiple sclerosis. The sequencing input was CD8+ T cells from PBMCs. The CDR3 region has the DNA TGTGCCAGCAGCCGTCCAACAGGGGCCCATGACGAGCAGTACTTC. It yields the protein CASSRPTGAHDEQYF.